This paragraph covers one TCR beta chain sequence. This CDR3 is 14 amino acids long. The germline V gene has CDR1 SNHLY and CDR2 FYNNEI. The ends lost 5 bases at V and 1 base at J; junction bases unmatched: 1. These data come from a study of control samples from healthy donors and cancer patients. Generated by immunoSEQ multiplex PCR, the TCRdb table keeps only in-frame clones and is missing some. The sample shows fewer than 100,000 clones, around 82% of them seen only once. The rearrangement joins TRBV2 to TRBJ1-5; 8 bases are shared with TRBD1. The TCR sequence derives from a man in his 60s in good health. Input material: blood. CDR3 coding DNA: TGTGCCAGCAGTCGGACAGGGAGCAATCAGCCCCAGCATTTT. It specifies CASSRTGSNQPQHF.